This entry lists 8 T cell receptor beta chains sequenced from one sample in a study of blood T cells in healthy people across ages. The second PCR ran roughly 6 to 11 cycles with a sample-barcoded 5' primer and J-beta primers. TCRdb passed the 5' RACE reads through MiXCR, listing each CDR3 protein once. The table includes around 1.5 million distinct CDR3 sequences, 34% detected once. Sequencing was performed on blood. These receptors came from a woman aged 25 to 45 in good health.

The J gene is TRBJ1-1, the V gene TRBV15; D gene ambiguous. Trimming removed 5 bases at V and 10 bases at J, with 11 bases between. The length of the CDR3 is 11 residues. Germline loops: CDR1 LNHNV, CDR2 YYDKDF (reference sequence). CDR3 protein: CATSRGSGAFF. As DNA, the CDR3 is TGTGCCACCAGCCGAGGGAGTGGAGCTTTCTTT.

The chain carries TRBV28 and TRBJ2-1; 8 nucleotides agree with TRBD2. CDR1 is MDHEN, CDR2 SYDVKM, per germline. CDR3 size: 14 residues. CDR3 coding DNA: TGTGTCAGTAGTGCGGGGGGCTCCTACAATGAGCAGTTCTTC. Its protein is CVSSAGGSYNEQFF.

The V and J genes are TRBV5-1 and TRBJ1-2, with unresolved D. CDR1 SGHRS and CDR2 YFSETQ come from the germline V gene. The ends were cut back, 3 bases at V and 6 bases at J, with 12 bases in the middle. The CDR3 contains 13 residues. CDR3 sequence reads: CASSSTAGNGYTF. The CDR3 nucleotides read TGCGCCAGCAGCTCCACCGCGGGGAATGGCTACACCTTC.

There are many counts of this clonotype. The DNA of the CDR3 is TGCAGTGCTCGCTGGACTAGCGGGGTTCATGAGACCCAGTACTTC. As protein: CSARWTSGVHETQYF. This chain links TRBV20-1 with TRBJ2-5; 12 positions match TRBD2. After removal of 5 bases from V and 5 bases from J, the junction contained 9 bases not matched to a gene. In germline, CDR1 is DFQATT, CDR2 SNEGSKA (reference sequence). The CDR3 contains 15 residues.

This clonotype has a count of ten or more. The V and J genes are TRBV6-4 and TRBJ2-1; the match to TRBD2 covers 11 bases. CDR1 is MRHNA, CDR2 SNTAGT, per germline. The CDR3 has 15 amino acids. V lost 3 bases to trimming and J lost 4 bases; unmatched junction nucleotides: 2. CDR3 nucleotides: TGTGCCAGCAGTGAAGTAGCGGGGGGGTACAATGAGCAGTTCTTC. This codes for CASSEVAGGYNEQFF.

V is TRBV24-1 and J is TRBJ1-2; D unresolved. The CDR3 sequence is 13 residues long. Germline CDR1 is KGHDR and CDR2 is SFDVKD. The ends were cut back, 0 bases at V and 6 bases at J, with 7 bases in the middle. The CDR3 bases are TGTGCCACCAGTGATTTGGGACCCGATGGCTACACCTTC. Residues: CATSDLGPDGYTF.

V and J are TRBV5-5 and TRBJ1-1; D is uncertain. The germline V gene encodes CDR1 SGHKS and CDR2 YYEKEE (reference sequence). The CDR3 has 17 residues. Trimming shortened V by 4 bases and J by 0 bases, and 19 bases separated the two germline ends. CDR3 sequence (DNA): TGTGCCAGCAGCCACGAGTACCCATTAGGGATGAACACTGAAGCTTTCTTT. It encodes CASSHEYPLGMNTEAFF.

This chain links TRBV6-6 with TRBJ1-2; D is undetermined. The germline V gene encodes CDR1 MNHNY and CDR2 SVGAGI (reference sequence). Trimming removed 2 bases at V and 0 bases at J, with 4 bases between. The CDR3 has 13 residues. The CDR3 loop is CASSYISNYGYTF. CDR3 DNA sequence: TGTGCCAGCAGTTACATTTCTAACTATGGCTACACCTTC.